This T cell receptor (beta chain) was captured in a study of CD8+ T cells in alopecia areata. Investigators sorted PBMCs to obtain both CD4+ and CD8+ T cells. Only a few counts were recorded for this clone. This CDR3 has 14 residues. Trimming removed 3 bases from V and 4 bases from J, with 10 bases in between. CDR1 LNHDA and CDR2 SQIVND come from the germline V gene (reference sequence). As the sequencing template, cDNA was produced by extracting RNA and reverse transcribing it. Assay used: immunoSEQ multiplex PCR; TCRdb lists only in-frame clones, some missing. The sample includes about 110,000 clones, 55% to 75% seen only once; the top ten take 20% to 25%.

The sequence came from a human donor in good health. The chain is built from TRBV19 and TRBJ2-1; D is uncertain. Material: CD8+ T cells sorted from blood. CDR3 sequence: CASSIFDGYNEQFF. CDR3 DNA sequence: TGTGCCAGTAGTATCTTTGACGGGTACAATGAGCAGTTCTTC.